This section outlines one T cell receptor beta chain sequence together with its context. Its antigen is unidentified. These data come from a study of cytomegalovirus exposure and HLA in healthy donors. Study summary: The approximately 120 million unique TCR beta sequences, from around 200 million T cells, were found by an earlier analysis.

60 Vbeta and 13 Jbeta primers were used in PCR. Some clones are missing from TCRdb's copy, which holds only in-frame ones; the method was immunoSEQ multiplex PCR. The repertoire holds roughly 93,000 clones, 76% seen once, with around 2.9% in the top ten. General observations from the study: In an earlier analysis, in about 530 donors, most V segments appeared productive either ~90% or ~30% of the time.

CDR1 and CDR2 (germline): KGHSH, LQKENI. V dropped 6 bases and J dropped 9; count of bases not matched to a gene: 4. The CDR3 has 13 residues. The TCR was taken from a man aged 35-49 years in good health and CMV-seronegative. The chain couples TRBV18 to TRBJ2-1; TRBD2 aligns across 11 bases. Sequenced material: PBMCs. The CDR3 loop reads CASSAGLAVEQFF. The CDR3 bases are TGTGCCAGCTCGGCGGGACTAGCGGTTGAGCAGTTCTTC.